This T cell receptor (beta chain) was observed in a study of T cell changes during pregnancy in multiple sclerosis (dated by TCRdb to about 2019). About the investigation overall: In women with multiple sclerosis, the researchers looked at how the T cell repertoire shifted as pregnancy progressed.

The library was produced with the immunoSEQ multiplex PCR assay. The table was pulled from immuneACCESS by TCRdb, which kept in-frame rearrangements only. Such tables lose some clones; where checked, under half of the loss comes from unresolved V genes, and the rest has no known cause. The sample includes 70,000 to 95,000 clones, with around 93% observed a single time. The top ten hold 2% to 3% of the sample. CDR1 MNHNY and CDR2 SVGAGI are derived from the germline V gene (reference sequence). V is clipped by 5 bases and J by 0 bases, and the sequence between their germline boundaries is 8 bases long. The CDR3 sequence holds 13 residues, the cysteine and phenylalanine included. This entry keeps only the CDR3 DNA: 39 bases, framed from base 1. For this clone: Its cognate antigen has yet to be identified. One base away there is no much larger clone; base qualities are not given.

The sequence was collected from a female donor in good health, enrolled as a control in a pregnancy study. The chain couples TRBV6-6 to TRBJ2-7; a tentative D match to TRBD1 spans 5 bases. Sequencing was performed on peripheral blood, taken after pregnancy. DNA sequence: TGTGCCAGCAGTACAGACAGCTCCTACGAGCAGTACTTC. Its protein is CASSTDSSYEQYF.